This section outlines one T cell receptor beta chain sequence together with its context. Its antigen remains unknown. The germline V gene encodes CDR1 KGHDR and CDR2 SFDVKD. This CDR3 has 14 amino acids. cDNA libraries for TRB were generated by 5' RACE incorporating UMI labels. Using the 5' RACE reads, TCRdb records one entry per CDR3 protein without DNA. This sample's table has approximately 88,000 distinct CDR3 sequences. This sample was included in a study of CXCR3-negative and CXCR3-positive naive CD8 T cells. Regarding the study as a whole: CXCR3-expressing naive cells carried TRB CDR3s more hydrophobic than those of CXCR3-negative naive cells.

The sequence derives from a human donor in good health. Some clones in this sample may be carry-over from other donors' samples. The genes are TRBV24-1 and TRBJ2-1. Material: naive CXCR3+ CD8+ T cells from blood. The subset here: CD45RO-CCR7+CD27+CD95- naive CD8+ T cells expressing CXCR3 (TNR3+). The CDR3 is CATSDLTGFNEQFF.